This T cell receptor beta chain was profiled in a study of blood T cell repertoires in COVID-19 (TCRdb year 2020). General notes on the study: Collaborator samples came from the United States, Italy and Spain and covered acute and convalescent phases of COVID-19. Deeply sampled blood TCRbeta repertoires from subjects exposed to, actively infected with, or recovered from COVID-19 were included in the dataset. A freely available public database, intended as a resource for researchers studying the immune response to SARS-CoV-2, is where the repertoires were released. Sample metadata almost always included a de-identified subject ID, COVID-19 status, age in years and sex. The samples were drawn from the first 160 participants of the ongoing ImmuneRACE study and from 1,200 or so subjects provided by 6 global collaborators. The material from the prospective study consisted of cDNA or gDNA derived from T cells, B-cell-depleted T cells, or PBMCs. Where HLA class I and class II types were available, the types were taken from metadata supplied by the sample provider, not from assay-based typing. What the research found in general, with its limitations: The quantity of clinical and demographic metadata differed by source and by participant and was supplied without curation.

TCRbeta CDR3 regions were amplified from genomic DNA using the immunoSEQ Assay, a bias-controlled multiplex PCR. The paper's processing steps were these. The number of nucleated cells in each sample was estimated by amplification of reference gene primers within the assay. To quantify the absolute abundance of each unique TCRbeta CDR3 rearrangement, sequence reads were collapsed and filtered. For each sample, productive Simpson clonality was calculated as the square root of Simpson's diversity index across productive rearrangements. Not all clones reach the TCRdb copy of this immuneACCESS table, which keeps in-frame sequences only. Checked studies attribute under half of the gap to unresolved V genes and leave the rest unexplained. Clone size and the V and J calls come from that table; the DNA yielded D and trimming. Recorded for this sample are tens of thousands of clones; about 88% of them occurred a single time. Of the sample, 3% to 3.5% is held by the ten largest clones.

In regard to this clone: Its recognized antigen is unknown. Base qualities are missing; no much larger clone stands one base away.

In the prospective study, participants were about 18 to 95 years old, resided in approximately 25 geographic areas of the United States, and were enrolled through a virtual design. In the prospective study, participants were assigned to cohorts based on the clinical history participants reported in a screening survey and a study questionnaire. Recovered participants in ImmuneRACE Cohort 3 were defined by two consecutive negative NP/OP PCR tests, clearance by a healthcare professional, or resolution of symptoms. In the prospective study, whole blood, serum and a nasopharyngeal or oropharyngeal swab were collected from each participant by mobile phlebotomists. Participants in the prospective study had the option to provide additional blood draws and questionnaires over a 2-month period. Prospective study blood samples were shipped either frozen or at room temperature before DNA extraction. V loses 0 bases at its end and J loses 4 bases; junction bases beyond the gene matches: 5. Looking up the germline V gene yields CDR1 MGHRA and CDR2 YSYEKL. CDR3 length: 15 amino acids, cysteine to phenylalanine. The entry retains the CDR3 DNA only, 45 bases that are in frame from base 1.

This receptor was taken from a woman aged 45-65 years who had recovered from COVID-19. The material sequenced was PBMCs or T cells enriched from blood (not recorded which). The rearranged segments are TRBV4-1 and TRBJ2-7, with 8 bases in between that match TRBD2. The nucleotide sequence reads as follows: TGCGCCAGCAGCCAAGAGTCGACGGGGGGGTACGAGCAGTACTTC. This gives the protein CASSQESTGGYEQYF.